This TCR beta chain appears in the sequencing data of a study of identifying expanded T cells in peripheral blood. V trimming: 5 bases; J trimming: 6 bases; junction bases outside the gene matches: 4. The CDR3 has 14 residues. CDR1 and CDR2 (germline): SGDLS, YYNGEE. Using immunoSEQ multiplex PCR, the repertoire was profiled, and TCRdb retains in-frame clones only, with some absent. The table includes around 99,000 clones, 88% detected once. The sequence was obtained from a person aged 18 to 75 in good health. This chain joins TRBV9 and TRBJ1-6, with TRBD1 matching over 8 bases. The sample was blood. CDR3 amino acids: CASSQQGGNSPLHF. The CDR3 bases are TGTGCCAGCAGTCAACAGGGGGGTAATTCACCCCTCCACTTT.